Listed here are 14 T cell receptor beta chains from one sample, sequenced in a study of sequential checkpoint blockade in melanoma. Libraries were prepared by immunoSEQ multiplex PCR; TCRdb keeps only in-frame clonotypes and omits some of them. Altogether around 30,000 clones are present, 75% to 90% being singletons, with the ten largest covering over 20%. Treatment meaning: randomized to nivolumab then ipilimumab (arm A) or the reverse (arm B). Source: CD8+ T cells sorted from blood (inferred from file names), taken from a patient given nivolumab and ipilimumab in sequence. Every receptor here comes from a human donor with melanoma.

The chain employs TRBV4-3 and TRBJ2-1, with TRBD1 identical over 11 bases. V shed 4 bases and J 7 bases; nucleotides not matched to a gene: 6. Germline V gives CDR1 LGHNA, CDR2 YSLEER. This CDR3 has 15 residues. CDR3 DNA sequence: TGCGCCAGCAGCCTCAGGACAGGGGGCTCTAATGAGCAGTTCTTC. Protein: CASSLRTGGSNEQFF.

The chain joins TRBV5-1 to TRBJ2-5; 7 positions agree with TRBD1. TRBJ2-7 explains the end of the DNA better; the J call may be wrong. Germline values: CDR1 SGHRS, CDR2 YFSETQ. The CDR3 length is 14 residues. The DNA of the CDR3 is TGCGCCAGCAGCTTGGAGGGACAGCCCTACGAGCAGTACTTC. Protein sequence: CASSLEGQPYEQYF.

V and J are TRBV4-2 and TRBJ2-7; 14 bases are shared with TRBD2. Germline CDR1 reads LGHNA; CDR2 reads YNFKEQ. The CDR3 consists of 17 residues. V trimming: 0 bases; J trimming: 6 bases; junction bases outside the gene matches: 7. For the CDR3, the DNA is TGTGCCAGCAGCCAAGAGCGGACTAGCGGGAGGCCAGCCGAGCAGTACTTC. It codes for CASSQERTSGRPAEQYF.

The rearrangement uses TRBV9 and TRBJ2-1, with D tentatively TRBD2 (5 bases). There are 16 residues in the CDR3. Germline V gene data show CDR1 as SGDLS and CDR2 as YYNGEE. The V and J ends lost 0 bases and 2 bases respectively, with 12 bases between them. The CDR3 DNA reads TGTGCCAGCAGCGTAGGGCCGGGAACCACCTACAATGAGCAGTTCTTC. Translated: CASSVGPGTTYNEQFF.

This clone showed up just once. V gene TRBV5-4 combines with J gene TRBJ1-6, with D perhaps matching TRBD1 (6 bases). CDR3 length: 16 residues. Germline CDR1 reads SGHNT; CDR2 reads YYREEE (reference sequence). Trimming removed 0 bases at V and 9 bases at J, with 16 bases between. This CDR3 is CASSLVLAGVGSPLHF. The DNA of the CDR3 is TGTGCCAGCAGCTTGGTTTTGGCAGGGGTAGGTTCACCCCTCCACTTT.

This clone was seen only a few times. The rearrangement links TRBV4-1 to TRBJ2-6, with D perhaps TRBD2 (6 bases). The CDR3 is 16 residues long. Germline V gene lookup returns CDR1 MGHRA and CDR2 YSYEKL. V dropped 4 bases and J dropped 0 bases, with 10 bases sitting between them. The CDR3 region is CASSPVGGSGANVLTF. Written as DNA, the CDR3 is TGCGCCAGCAGCCCAGTCGGGGGCTCTGGGGCCAACGTCCTGACTTTC.

The J gene is TRBJ1-2, the V gene TRBV27, with no clear D. The germline CDR1 and CDR2 sequences are MNHEY and SMNVEV (reference sequence). The V end lost 3 bases, the J end lost 2 bases, and 16 bases lay between the germline ends. This CDR3 region has 16 residues. The CDR3 nucleotides are TGTGCCAGCAGTTTTGCCCCCGGGGTTTCAAACTATGGCTACACCTTC. Amino acids: CASSFAPGVSNYGYTF.

This sequence joins TRBV6-5 and TRBJ2-7, with 9 bases identical to TRBD1. CDR3 length equals 16 residues. CDR1 and CDR2 from the germline V gene are MNHEY and SVGAGI. Trimming took 0 bases from V and 3 from J; bases not matched to a gene: 6. The CDR3 bases are TGTGCCAGCAGTTACTCGTTGGGACAGGGTGTCTACGAGCAGTACTTC. Protein sequence: CASSYSLGQGVYEQYF.

The CDR3 DNA sequence: TGTGCCAGCAGCCTCACGAGGAACACCATATATTTT. Residues: CASSLTRNTIYF. The V call is TRBV5-6, the J call TRBJ1-3; D gene ambiguous. V shed 4 bases and J shed 7 bases, with 9 bases lying between them. The CDR3 consists of 12 residues. The germline gives CDR1 SGHDT, CDR2 YYEEEE.

The sample holds one count of this clone. V gene TRBV5-4 combines with J gene TRBJ2-1, with 8 bases aligning to TRBD2. Germline V gives CDR1 SGHNT, CDR2 YYREEE (reference sequence). The CDR3 loop spans 15 amino acids. The J segment lost 8 bases and the V segment lost 1 base, leaving 8 bases of the junction unmatched. This CDR3 is CASSLTGGPFDEQFF. CDR3 bases: TGTGCCAGCAGCTTGACGGGAGGGCCTTTCGATGAGCAGTTCTTC.

This chain links TRBV10-2 with TRBJ2-1; 9 bases align to TRBD2. Losses at the gene ends were 2 bases for V and 12 bases for J; bases not matched to a gene: 11. Looked up from germline, CDR1 is WSHSY and CDR2 is SAAADI. The CDR3 has 15 amino acids. Here the CDR3 DNA reads TGCGCCAGCAGTGAGAGGCGCGGGGGGGCCGATGCGCAGTTCTTC. Encoded protein: CASSERRGGADAQFF.

The rearrangement uses TRBV10-3 and TRBJ2-7; TRBD2 aligns across 10 bases. CDR3 length equals 14 residues. Germline CDR1 is ENHRY and CDR2 is SYGVKD. J gave up 3 bases and V 7 bases, and 6 bases lay outside the gene matches. The CDR3 spells CAIKASGGNYEQYF. DNA of the CDR3: TGTGCCATCAAGGCTAGCGGGGGTAACTACGAGCAGTACTTC.

The V call is TRBV18, the J call TRBJ2-7, with TRBD2 matching over 7 bases. J was trimmed by 4 bases and V by 1 base; bases with no gene match: 13. This CDR3 region has 17 residues. The V gene's germline CDR1 is KGHSH and CDR2 LQKENI. CDR3 amino acids: CASSPRVVVGGKYEQYF. The CDR3 bases are TGTGCCAGCTCACCACGGGTCGTGGTGGGGGGGAAGTACGAGCAGTACTTC.

This clone was seen a single time. J is TRBJ2-3 and V is TRBV27, with 8 bases fitting TRBD1. This CDR3 spans 15 amino acids. Looked up from germline, CDR1 is MNHEY and CDR2 is SMNVEV (reference sequence). The V segment lost 2 bases and the J segment 8 bases; nucleotides outside the gene matches: 9. The CDR3, as DNA: TGTGCCAGCAGTTTACGAGGACAGGGTGTTGGTACGCAGTATTTT. Amino acids: CASSLRGQGVGTQYF.